This T cell receptor (beta chain) was sequenced during a study of CD8 T cells in ankylosing spondylitis. Quantitative 5'-RACE was performed with molecular barcodes, and it yielded the TCR beta libraries. TCRdb reprocessed the 5' RACE reads via MiXCR and lists one record per CDR3 protein. The table has around 130,000 distinct CDR3 sequences, about 15% seen once; the top ten hold 33%. This clonotype was counted at least ten times. Its specificity is unknown. General study results and limits: Eight or nine highly homologous variants made up a TCR beta motif that seemed to typify ankylosing spondylitis blood. Earlier authors reported some of these motif variants in reactive arthritis synovial fluid and blood. Relatively scarce in peripheral blood, disease-linked clones were CD8+. In ankylosing spondylitis patients, matched synovial fluid reportedly showed significant enrichment of disease-linked clones.

CDR1 is SGHDT and CDR2 is YYEEEE in the germline V gene. Trimming took off 2 bases at V and 3 bases at J, with 11 bases between the two ends. The CDR3 runs 14 residues. This clonotype was sampled from a male donor with ankylosing spondylitis. The sequenced sample consisted of blood, either unsorted or a sorted T cell fraction (not recorded which). The chain has TRBV5-6 and TRBJ1-2; D is undetermined. CDR3 region: CASSFPTDYYGYTF. CDR3 nucleotides: TGTGCCAGCAGCTTCCCGACGGACTACTATGGCTACACCTTC. Filled out from reference TRBV5-6 and TRBJ1-2, the complete variable domain reads DAGVTQSPTHLIKTRGQQVTLRCSPKSGHDTVSWYQQALGQGPQFIFQYYEEEERQRGNFPDRFSGHQFPNYSSELNVNALLLGDSALYLCASSFPTDYYGYTFGSGTRLTVV.